This TCR beta chain was obtained from a study of preoperative IRX-2 immunotherapy in early breast cancer. Indicated treatment: preoperative locoregional IRX-2 cytokine immunotherapy. V gave up 5 bases and J gave up 4 bases; unmatched junction bases: 3. This CDR3 has 14 amino acids. From germline, CDR1 is SGDLS and CDR2 YYNGEE. Sequencing was performed with immunoSEQ multiplex PCR; in TCRdb, only in-frame clones are kept and a portion is missing. The table shows over 650 clones, with roughly 84% occurring only once. This clone has more than one count but fewer than ten. The rearrangement joins TRBV9 to TRBJ2-6, with 7 bases lining up with TRBD2. The sample here was tumor tissue, taken after IRX-2 immunotherapy. The clonotype originates from a human donor with breast cancer. CDR3 amino acids: CASSGTTGANVLTF. CDR3 nucleotides: TGTGCCAGCAGTGGGACTACCGGGGCCAACGTCCTGACTTTC.